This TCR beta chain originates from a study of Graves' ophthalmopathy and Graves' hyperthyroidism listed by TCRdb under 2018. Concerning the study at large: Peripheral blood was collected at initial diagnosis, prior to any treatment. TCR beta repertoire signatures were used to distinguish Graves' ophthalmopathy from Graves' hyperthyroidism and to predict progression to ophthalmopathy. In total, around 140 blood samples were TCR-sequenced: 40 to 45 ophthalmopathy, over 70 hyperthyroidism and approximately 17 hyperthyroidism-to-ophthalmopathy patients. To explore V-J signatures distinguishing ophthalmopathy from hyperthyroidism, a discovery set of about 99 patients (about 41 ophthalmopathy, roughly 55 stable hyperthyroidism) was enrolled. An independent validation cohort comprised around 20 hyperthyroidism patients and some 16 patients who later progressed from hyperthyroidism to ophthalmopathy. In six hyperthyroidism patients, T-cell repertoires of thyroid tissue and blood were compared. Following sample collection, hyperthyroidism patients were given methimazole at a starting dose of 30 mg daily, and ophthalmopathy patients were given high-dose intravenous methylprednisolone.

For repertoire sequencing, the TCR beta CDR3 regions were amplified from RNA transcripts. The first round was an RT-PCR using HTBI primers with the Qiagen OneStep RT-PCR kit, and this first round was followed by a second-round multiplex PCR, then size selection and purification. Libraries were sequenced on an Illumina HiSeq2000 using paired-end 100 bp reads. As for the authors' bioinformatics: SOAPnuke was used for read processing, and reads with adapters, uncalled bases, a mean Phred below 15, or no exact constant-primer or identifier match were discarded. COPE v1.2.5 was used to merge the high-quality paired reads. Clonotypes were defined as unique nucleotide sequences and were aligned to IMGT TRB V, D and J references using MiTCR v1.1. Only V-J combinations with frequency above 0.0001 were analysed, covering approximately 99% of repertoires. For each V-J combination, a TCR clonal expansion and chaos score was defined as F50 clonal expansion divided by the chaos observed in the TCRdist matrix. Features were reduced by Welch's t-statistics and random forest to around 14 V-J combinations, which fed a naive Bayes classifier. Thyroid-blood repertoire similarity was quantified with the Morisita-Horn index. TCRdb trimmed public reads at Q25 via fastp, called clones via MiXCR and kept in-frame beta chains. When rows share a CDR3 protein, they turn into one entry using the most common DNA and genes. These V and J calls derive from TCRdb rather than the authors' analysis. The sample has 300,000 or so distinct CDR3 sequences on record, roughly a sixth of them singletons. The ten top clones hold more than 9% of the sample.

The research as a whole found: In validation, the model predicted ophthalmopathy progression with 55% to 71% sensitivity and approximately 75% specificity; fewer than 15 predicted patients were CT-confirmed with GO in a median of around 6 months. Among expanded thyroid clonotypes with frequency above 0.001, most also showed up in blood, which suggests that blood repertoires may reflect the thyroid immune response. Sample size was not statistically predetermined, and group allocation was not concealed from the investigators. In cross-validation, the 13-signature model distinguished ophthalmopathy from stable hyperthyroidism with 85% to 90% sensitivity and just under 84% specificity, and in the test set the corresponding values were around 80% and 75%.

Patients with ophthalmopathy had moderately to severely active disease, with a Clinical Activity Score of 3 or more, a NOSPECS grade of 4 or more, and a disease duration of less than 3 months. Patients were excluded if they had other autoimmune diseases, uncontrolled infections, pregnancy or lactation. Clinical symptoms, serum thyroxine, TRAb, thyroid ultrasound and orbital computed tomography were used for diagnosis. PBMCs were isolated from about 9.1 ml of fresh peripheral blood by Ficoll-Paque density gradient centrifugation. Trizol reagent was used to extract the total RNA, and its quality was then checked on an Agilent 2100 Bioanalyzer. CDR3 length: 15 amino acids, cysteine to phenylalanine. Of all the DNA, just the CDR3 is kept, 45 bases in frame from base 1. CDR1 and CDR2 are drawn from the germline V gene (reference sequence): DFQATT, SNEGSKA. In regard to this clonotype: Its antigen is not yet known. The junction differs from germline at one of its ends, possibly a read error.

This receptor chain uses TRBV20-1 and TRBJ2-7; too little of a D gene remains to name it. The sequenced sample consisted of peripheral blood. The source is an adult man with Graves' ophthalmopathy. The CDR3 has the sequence CSARARKGSPYEQSF. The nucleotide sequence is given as TGCAGTGCTAGAGCCAGGAAAGGTAGTCCCTACGAGCAGTCCTTC.